The entry that follows covers one T cell receptor (beta chain) sequence. This sample stems from a study of CD8 T cells in Susac syndrome. Looking at the study overall: Patients with Susac syndrome, at blood draw, were therapy-naive, on corticosteroids, or on intravenous immunoglobulin alone.

With V trimmed by 3 bases and J by 8 bases, 9 bases remained unmatched. CDR3 length: 13 amino acids. Germline CDR1 SQVTM, CDR2 ANQGSEA. Negative isolation was used for CD8+ and CD4+ T cells and FACS enrichment for TEMRA cells. The RNA, roughly 0.45 to 1 ug, was put through reverse transcription using random hexamers. A single record per CDR3 protein comes from TCRdb applying MiXCR to the immunoSEQ multiplex PCR reads. The sample has 150,000 to 200,000 distinct CDR3 sequences; almost 96% are singletons. This TCR was recovered from a human donor with Susac syndrome. What was sequenced was CD4+ T cells from PBMCs. This chain links TRBV29-1 with TRBJ1-2; 7 positions agree with TRBD1. The CDR3 sequence: CSVDPDRVQGYTF. CDR3 DNA sequence: TGCAGCGTTGACCCAGACAGGGTCCAAGGCTACACCTTC.